This entry is about one T cell receptor (beta chain). It has no known antigen specificity. No base quality information exists; no much larger clone differs at one position. The library came from PCR. The run used an Illumina iSeq 100. Per the authors' processing: Non-productive sequences were filtered out, and CDR3s that did not start with C, did not end with F or W, or were shorter than 7 amino acids were discarded. Levenshtein distances (stringdist) and unrooted phylogenetic trees (ape) in R version 3.6.1 were used to assess CDR3 homology. The public reads were reprocessed in TCRdb via fastp at Q25 and MiXCR, keeping in-frame beta chains. Identical CDR3 protein sequences are pooled into one entry, listed with their most common genes and DNA. The authors' filters were not applied to this entry. The sample contains about 36,000 distinct CDR3 sequences, 35% to 40% of them found a single time. The ten biggest clones cover roughly 6.2% of the sample.

The sample is drawn from a study of vaccination and CD4 T cells after COVID-19 (dated by TCRdb to the early 2020s). Study-level background: Every convalescent patient had a positive nasal swab PCR test for SARS-CoV-2, with mild disease in roughly nine patients and severe disease in one. In the convalescent cohort there were six males and four females, among whom were two Hispanic individuals, seven Caucasians, two Asians and one multiracial person. Two doses of either the Pfizer-BioNTech BNT162b2 vaccine (n=8) or the Moderna mRNA-1273 vaccine (n=2) were administered to participants. Post-COVID blood samples were collected from convalescent patients a median of around 96 days after diagnosis, with a range of roughly 35 to 170 days. Post-vaccine blood samples were collected a median of about 72 days after the second vaccine dose, ranging from about 13 to 250 days. Three convalescent patients were sampled both early after vaccination (day 14) and late after vaccination (days 161 to 241). In approximately ten COVID-19 convalescent patients and 4 infection-naive healthy vaccine recipients, the spike-specific CD4+ TCR repertoire before mRNA vaccination was compared with the repertoire after mRNA vaccination. What the authors observed across the whole study: The study included relatively few convalescent patients and did not analyze early timepoints after natural infection. In convalescent patients, a median about 86% of post-vaccine SARS-CoV-2-reactive clones were detected only after vaccination, suggesting vaccine-specific priming. The median number of SARS-CoV-2-reactive clonotypes rose from 20 to 25 after infection to roughly 38 after vaccination, but the change was not significant. In convalescent patients, nearly all vaccine-specific clones (304 of 307) were found to be mono-reactive for SARS-CoV-2 spike rather than cross-reactive with common cold coronaviruses.

Sample time point, as interpreted from the label and publication: late sampling 161 to 241 days after vaccination in a few convalescent patients. The convalescent patients' positive SARS-CoV-2 PCR tests were from March to December 2020, which was before the Alpha, Beta and Delta variants emerged in the United States. PBMCs were separated from whole blood using Ficoll-Paque Plus gradient centrifugation and then either used fresh or cryopreserved at -140C. Its CDR3 holds 16 amino acids, cysteine through phenylalanine. Solely the CDR3 DNA is kept, with 48 bases framed from the first base. For CDR1 and CDR2, the germline V gene lists MGHRA and YSYEKL. V lost 4 bases and J lost 4 bases, and the count of bases not matched to a germline gene is 6.

This TCR was recovered from a human donor who had recovered from COVID-19. The source was CD4+ T cells from blood, collected about 7 months after SARS-CoV-2 vaccination. The chain employs TRBV4-1 and TRBJ2-5; TRBD2 fits 13 bases in the junction. The DNA sequence follows: TGCGCCAGCAGCCTACGACTAGCGGGAGGCCCAGAGACCCAGTACTTC. Its coded protein is CASSLRLAGGPETQYF.